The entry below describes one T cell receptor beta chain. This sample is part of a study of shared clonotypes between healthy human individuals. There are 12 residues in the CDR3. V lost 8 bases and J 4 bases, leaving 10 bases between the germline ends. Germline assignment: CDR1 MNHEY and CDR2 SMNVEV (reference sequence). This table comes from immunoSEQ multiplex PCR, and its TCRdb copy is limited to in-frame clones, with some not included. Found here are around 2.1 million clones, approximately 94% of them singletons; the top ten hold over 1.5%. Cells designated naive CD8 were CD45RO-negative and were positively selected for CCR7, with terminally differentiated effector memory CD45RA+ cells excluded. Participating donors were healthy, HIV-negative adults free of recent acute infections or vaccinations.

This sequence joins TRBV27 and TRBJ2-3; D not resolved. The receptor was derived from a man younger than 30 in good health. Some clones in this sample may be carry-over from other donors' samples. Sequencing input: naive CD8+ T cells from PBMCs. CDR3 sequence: CASGLSPDTQYF. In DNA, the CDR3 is TGTGCCAGCGGCTTAAGCCCAGATACGCAGTATTTT.